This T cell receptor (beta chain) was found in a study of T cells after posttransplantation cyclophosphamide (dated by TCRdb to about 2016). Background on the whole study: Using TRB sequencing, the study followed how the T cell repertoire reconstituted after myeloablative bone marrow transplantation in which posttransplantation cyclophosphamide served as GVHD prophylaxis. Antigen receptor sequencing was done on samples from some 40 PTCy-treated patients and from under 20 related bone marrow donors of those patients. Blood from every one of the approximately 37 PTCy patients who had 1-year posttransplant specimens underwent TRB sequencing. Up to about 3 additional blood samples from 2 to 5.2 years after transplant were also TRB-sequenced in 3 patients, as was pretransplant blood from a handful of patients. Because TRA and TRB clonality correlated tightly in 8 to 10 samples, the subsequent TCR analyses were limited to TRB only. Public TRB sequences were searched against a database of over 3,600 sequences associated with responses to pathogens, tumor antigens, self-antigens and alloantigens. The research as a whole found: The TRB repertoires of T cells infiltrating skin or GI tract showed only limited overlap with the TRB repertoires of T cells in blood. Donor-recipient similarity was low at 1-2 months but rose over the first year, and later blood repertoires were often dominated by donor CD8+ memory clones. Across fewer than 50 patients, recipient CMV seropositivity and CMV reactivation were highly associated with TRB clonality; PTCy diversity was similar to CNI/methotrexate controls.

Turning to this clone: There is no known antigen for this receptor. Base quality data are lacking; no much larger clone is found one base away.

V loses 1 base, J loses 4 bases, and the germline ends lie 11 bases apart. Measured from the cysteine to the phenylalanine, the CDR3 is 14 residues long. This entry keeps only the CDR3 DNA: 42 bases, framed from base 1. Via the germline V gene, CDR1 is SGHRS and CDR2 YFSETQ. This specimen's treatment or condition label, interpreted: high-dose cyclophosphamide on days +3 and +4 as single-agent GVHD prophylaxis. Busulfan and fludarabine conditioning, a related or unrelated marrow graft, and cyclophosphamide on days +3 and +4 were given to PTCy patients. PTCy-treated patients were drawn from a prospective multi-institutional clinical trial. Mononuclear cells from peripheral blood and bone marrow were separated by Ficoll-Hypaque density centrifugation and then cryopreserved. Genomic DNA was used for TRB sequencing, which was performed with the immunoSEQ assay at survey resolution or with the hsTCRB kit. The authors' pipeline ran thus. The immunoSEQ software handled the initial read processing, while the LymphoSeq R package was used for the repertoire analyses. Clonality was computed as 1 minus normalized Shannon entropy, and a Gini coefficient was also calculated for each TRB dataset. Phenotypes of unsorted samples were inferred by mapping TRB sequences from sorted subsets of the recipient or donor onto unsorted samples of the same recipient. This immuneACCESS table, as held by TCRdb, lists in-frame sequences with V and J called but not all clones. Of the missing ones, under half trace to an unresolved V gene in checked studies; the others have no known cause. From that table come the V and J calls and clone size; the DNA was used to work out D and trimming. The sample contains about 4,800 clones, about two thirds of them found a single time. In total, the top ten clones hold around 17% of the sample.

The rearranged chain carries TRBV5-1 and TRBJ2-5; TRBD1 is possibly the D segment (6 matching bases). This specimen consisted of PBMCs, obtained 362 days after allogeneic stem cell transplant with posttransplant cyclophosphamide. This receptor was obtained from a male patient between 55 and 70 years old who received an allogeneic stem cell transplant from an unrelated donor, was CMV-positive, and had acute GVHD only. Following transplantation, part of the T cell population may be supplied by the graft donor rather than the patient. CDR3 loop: CASSLMGATETQYF. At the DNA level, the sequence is TGCGCCAGCAGCTTGATGGGGGCGACAGAGACCCAGTACTTC.